A single sample is the source of the 29 T cell receptor beta chains below, sequenced in a study of shared clonotypes between healthy human individuals. Clones were sequenced by immunoSEQ multiplex PCR, and TCRdb holds only the in-frame ones, with some missing. The sample lists more than 550,000 clones; 90% were seen once. Material for sequencing was memory CD8+ T cells from PBMCs. Subset reported: CD45RO+ cells pooled with CCR7-negative TemRA cells. These receptor sequences come from a man between 18 and 35 years old in good health. Some clones in this sample may be carry-over from other donors' samples.

The rearrangement links TRBV14 to TRBJ2-3; 8 nucleotides line up with TRBD2. The ends lost 2 bases at V and 3 bases at J; junction bases unmatched: 4. Germline V gene lookup returns CDR1 SGHDN and CDR2 FVKESK. The CDR3 is 15 residues long. CDR3 DNA: TGTGCCAGCAGCCAACAACTAGCGGCGACAGATACGCAGTATTTT. Residues: CASSQQLAATDTQYF.

This chain joins TRBV4-3 and TRBJ2-1; TRBD2 matches 9 bases. After removal of 0 bases from V and 10 bases from J, the junction contained 1 base not matched to a gene. The germline V gene encodes CDR1 LGHNA and CDR2 YSLEER. There are 13 residues in the CDR3. CDR3 protein: CASSQDLAGEQFF. The CDR3 coding sequence is TGCGCCAGCAGCCAAGATCTAGCGGGAGAGCAGTTCTTC.

The chain's CDR3 is CATRRGSYGYTF. The CDR3 coding sequence is TGTGCCACCAGGCGAGGGTCCTATGGCTACACCTTC. The chain couples TRBV19 to TRBJ1-2; D unresolved. Trimming cost V 10 bases and J 4 bases, with 13 bases left between them. Per the germline V gene, CDR1 is LNHDA and CDR2 is SQIVND (reference sequence). The CDR3 covers 12 residues.

The chain recombines TRBV6-5 with TRBJ1-5; possibly TRBD1 for D (5 bases). This CDR3 has 15 amino acids. Germline CDR1 MNHEY, CDR2 SVGAGI. Trimming shortened V by 0 bases and J by 6 bases, and 12 bases separated the two germline ends. In nucleotides, the CDR3 is TGTGCCAGCAGTTACTCGGGGGGGGATGGTCAGCCCCAGCATTTT. Amino acid sequence: CASSYSGGDGQPQHF.

The V and J genes are TRBV6-1 and TRBJ2-3; a weak D match, TRBD2 (5 bases). CDR1 is MNHNS and CDR2 is SASEGT in the germline V gene. The CDR3 contains 13 residues. Trimming cost V 1 base and J 7 bases, with 9 bases left between them. CDR3 protein: CASSEGEGYTQYF. The CDR3 DNA follows: TGTGCCAGCAGTGAAGGCGAGGGCTATACGCAGTATTTT.

The V gene is TRBV9, the J gene TRBJ1-1; 10 bases are shared with TRBD1. V lost 3 bases to trimming and J lost 6 bases; unmatched junction nucleotides: 2. CDR3 length: 13 residues. CDR1 is SGDLS and CDR2 is YYNGEE in the germline V gene. As DNA, the CDR3 is TGTGCCAGCAGCGGAGGACAGGGGGCTGAAGCTTTCTTT. Translated: CASSGGQGAEAFF.

This chain uses TRBV5-6 with TRBJ2-7, with unresolved D. The CDR3 totals 16 residues. V was trimmed by 0 bases and J by 6 bases, leaving 19 bases between them. Germline CDR1 reads SGHDT; CDR2 reads YYEEEE. CDR3 in DNA: TGTGCCAGCAGCTTGGCTGCTGTAATAAAGCCCCTCGAGCAGTACTTC. Translating gives CASSLAAVIKPLEQYF.

This sequence joins TRBV5-6 and TRBJ1-2; TRBD1 might be the D (5 bases). V lost 7 bases and J 1 base, leaving 20 bases between the germline ends. There are 16 residues in the CDR3. Germline V gene lookup returns CDR1 SGHDT and CDR2 YYEEEE. CDR3 protein: CASGSEQELYNYGYTF. The CDR3 region has the DNA TGTGCCAGCGGGTCGGAACAGGAATTATATAACTATGGCTACACCTTC.

This rearrangement joins TRBV19 to TRBJ2-2, with TRBD2 matching 10 bases. V was clipped by 4 bases and J by 5 bases; unmatched bases: 10. The CDR3 has 17 residues. Per the germline V gene, CDR1 is LNHDA and CDR2 is SQIVND (reference sequence). CDR3 nucleotides: TGTGCCAGTAGTACCCAGCGGGAGGGTCCCTTAACCGGGGAGCTGTTTTTT. It yields the protein CASSTQREGPLTGELFF.

The chain recombines TRBV29-1 with TRBJ2-1; D is perhaps TRBD1 (5 bases). This CDR3 has 13 amino acids. Germline V gives CDR1 SQVTM, CDR2 ANQGSEA. The germline V and J ends were trimmed by 4 bases and 6 bases, with 13 bases remaining between them. The CDR3 region is CSVGQGPPNEQFF. The CDR3 DNA reads TGCAGCGTTGGGCAGGGCCCCCCCAATGAGCAGTTCTTC.

The CDR3 DNA follows: TGTGCCGGGGGGGACAGGGGATATCAGCCCCAGCATTTT. Translation: CAGGDRGYQPQHF. This rearrangement joins TRBV19 to TRBJ1-5, with 10 positions matching TRBD1. The V and J ends lost 11 bases and 5 bases, in that order; junction bases with no gene match: 6. From germline, CDR1 is LNHDA and CDR2 SQIVND (reference sequence). This CDR3 comprises 13 residues.

The chain combines TRBV5-1 with TRBJ2-1; maybe TRBD1 (5 bases). Germline assignment: CDR1 SGHRS and CDR2 YFSETQ. This CDR3 spans 15 amino acids. V dropped 4 bases and J dropped 1 base, with 12 bases sitting between them. CDR3 protein: CASSEPTVSYNEQFF. The CDR3 bases are TGCGCCAGCAGCGAACCGACAGTATCCTACAATGAGCAGTTCTTC.

The J gene is TRBJ2-7, the V gene TRBV5-5, with TRBD1 as a possible D gene (6 bases). Trimming removed 0 bases at V and 5 bases at J, with 18 bases between. Germline-derived CDR1 and CDR2 are SGHKS and YYEKEE (reference sequence). The CDR3 runs 16 residues. The CDR3 sequence is CASSLAVVGAVHEQYF. The DNA for the CDR3 is TGTGCCAGCAGCTTGGCAGTGGTGGGGGCCGTCCACGAGCAGTACTTC.

The rearrangement links TRBV7-3 to TRBJ2-1; a possible D gene is TRBD1 (5 bases). This CDR3 is built from 16 residues. The germline V and J ends were trimmed by 4 bases and 0 bases, with 13 bases remaining between them. Germline V gene data show CDR1 as SGHTA and CDR2 as FQGTGA. As DNA, the CDR3 is TGTGCCAGCAGCTACAGGTCGACACTCTCCTACAATGAGCAGTTCTTC. This sequence encodes CASSYRSTLSYNEQFF.

On this clone itself: This CDR3 is also generated by other DNA sequences in the sample. V is TRBV27 and J is TRBJ2-7; TRBD1 is a possible D gene (5 bases). The germline V gene has CDR1 MNHEY and CDR2 SMNVEV (reference sequence). Trimming removed 2 bases from V and 4 bases from J, with 12 bases in between. The CDR3 runs to 14 residues. CDR3 DNA sequence: TGTGCCAGCAGTTTAAGGGGCTCTACGTACGAGCAGTACTTC. The encoded protein is CASSLRGSTYEQYF.

Only a few counts were recorded for this clone. V is TRBV10-1 and J is TRBJ1-1; D remains unclear. Germline V gives CDR1 WNHNN, CDR2 SYGVQD (reference sequence). Trimming pared 8 bases from V and 11 bases from J, leaving 15 bases between. The CDR3 has 11 residues. The CDR3 DNA reads TGCGCCAGCCCTTTGCCCTCTTGGGCTTTCTTT. Amino acid sequence: CASPLPSWAFF.

V and J are TRBV19 and TRBJ1-2, with 7 bases that match TRBD1. The CDR3 contains 14 residues. From germline, CDR1 is LNHDA and CDR2 SQIVND (reference sequence). V lost 5 bases and J lost 2; bases outside the gene matches: 5. The CDR3 protein is CASSARGVNYGYTF. The CDR3 nucleotides read TGTGCCAGTAGTGCCAGGGGGGTCAACTATGGCTACACCTTC.

The chain has TRBV4-2 and TRBJ2-1; TRBD2 matches 10 bases. This CDR3 has 20 residues. Germline-derived CDR1 and CDR2 are LGHNA and YNFKEQ. With 2 bases clipped from V and 7 bases from J, the junction kept 20 bases outside the gene matches. CDR3 nucleotides: TGTGCCAGCAGCCAACCGAAACCCGGGACCAAAAAACTAGCGGGAAATGAGCAGTTCTTC. It yields the protein CASSQPKPGTKKLAGNEQFF.

The V gene is TRBV7-8, the J gene TRBJ2-1, with 10 bases identical to TRBD2. The CDR3 spans 15 residues. V gave up 5 bases and J gave up 2 bases; unmatched junction bases: 3. The V gene's germline CDR1 is SGHVS and CDR2 FQNEAQ. CDR3 sequence: CASSPAGGAYNEQFF. The CDR3, as DNA: TGTGCCAGCAGCCCAGCGGGAGGGGCCTACAATGAGCAGTTCTTC.

This sequence joins TRBV7-9 and TRBJ2-5, with 7 positions matching TRBD1. The CDR3 has 16 amino acids. J gave up 5 bases and V 2 bases, and 11 bases lay outside the gene matches. Per the germline V gene, CDR1 is SEHNR and CDR2 is FQNEAQ (reference sequence). CDR3 protein: CASSLRLDRLGETQYF. The CDR3 DNA is TGTGCCAGCAGCTTACGCCTGGACAGGCTCGGGGAGACCCAGTACTTC.

V and J are TRBV5-6 and TRBJ2-7, with D perhaps TRBD2 (6 bases). Trimming pared 3 bases from V and 4 bases from J, leaving 14 bases between. The CDR3 is 14 residues long. Germline V gene data show CDR1 as SGHDT and CDR2 as YYEEEE. DNA for the CDR3: TGTGCCAGCAGCTACGTATTAGCGGTATACGAGCAGTACTTC. Translating it yields CASSYVLAVYEQYF.

V and J are TRBV28 and TRBJ2-6, with TRBD1 matching 8 bases. Germline CDR1 is MDHEN and CDR2 is SYDVKM. Trimming cost V 1 base and J 0 bases; bases outside gene matches: 8. This CDR3 comprises 19 residues. In DNA, the CDR3 is TGTGCCAGCAGTTTATATCCGGGACAGGACAACTCTGGGGCCAACGTCCTGACTTTC. Protein product: CASSLYPGQDNSGANVLTF.

This clone is a singleton in its sample. The chain joins TRBV19 to TRBJ1-4; D remains ambiguous. Germline assignment: CDR1 LNHDA and CDR2 SQIVND (reference sequence). CDR3 length equals 17 residues. Trimming left V 3 bases short and J 5 bases short, with 19 bases between. CDR3 sequence reads: CASSMKYPREPNEKLFF. DNA of the CDR3: TGTGCCAGTAGTATGAAGTACCCGAGGGAACCCAATGAAAAACTGTTTTTT.

The chain employs TRBV5-6 and TRBJ2-2; D not certain. V was trimmed by 0 bases and J by 4 bases, leaving 4 bases between them. Germline V CDR1 and CDR2: SGHDT, YYEEEE. This CDR3 spans 13 amino acids. Written as DNA, the CDR3 is TGTGCCAGCAGCTTGGCCAGCACCGGGGAGCTGTTTTTT. Its protein is CASSLASTGELFF.

In this sample, this clone turned up once. This chain links TRBV4-1 with TRBJ2-2; no clear D gene. V was clipped by 4 bases and J by 4 bases, with 7 bases between them. Germline CDR1 MGHRA, CDR2 YSYEKL. The CDR3 is 13 residues long. The CDR3 reads CASSRDGTGELFF. For the CDR3, the DNA is TGCGCCAGCAGCCGGGATGGCACCGGGGAGCTGTTTTTT.

The chain has TRBV7-9 and TRBJ1-5; 10 bases are shared with TRBD1. The trim removed 5 bases at V and 2 bases at J, leaving 6 bases unmatched. The germline CDR1 and CDR2 sequences are SEHNR and FQNEAQ (reference sequence). The CDR3 spans 16 residues. CDR3 amino acids: CASSKGTGERNQPQHF. The CDR3 DNA is TGTGCCAGCAGCAAAGGGACAGGGGAGCGCAATCAGCCCCAGCATTTT.

This clone appeared a single time. For the CDR3, the DNA is TGTGCCAGCAGCTTAGCGGTCGGAGGGAGCTCCTACGAGCAGTACTTC. It codes for CASSLAVGGSSYEQYF. This sequence joins TRBV7-8 and TRBJ2-7; D may be TRBD2 (6 bases). V lost 0 bases and J lost 0, with 12 bases in between. The CDR3 covers 16 residues. Germline loops: CDR1 SGHVS, CDR2 FQNEAQ.

This CDR3 is CSSQLGTEQFF. In nucleotides, the CDR3 is TGCAGCTCGCAGTTGGGGACGGAGCAGTTCTTC. This chain joins TRBV29-1 and TRBJ2-1; D is perhaps TRBD1 or TRBD2 (5 bases each). The CDR3 runs 11 residues. Germline CDR1 is SQVTM and CDR2 is ANQGSEA. V lost 8 bases, J lost 10 bases, and 15 bases lay in between.

This clone was picked up one time. The genes are TRBV2 and TRBJ2-7; D tentatively reads TRBD1 or TRBD2 (5 bases each). The V gene lost 3 bases and the J gene lost 0 bases, with 15 bases spanning the gap. The length of the CDR3 is 16 residues. The germline gives CDR1 SNHLY, CDR2 FYNNEI. The CDR3, as DNA: TGTGCCAGCAGTGATCCGACCGGGGCCATCTCCTACGAGCAGTACTTC. This encodes CASSDPTGAISYEQYF.